This T cell receptor (beta chain) was sequenced during a study of T cells in Graves' hyperthyroidism and ophthalmopathy. The sample holds a few counts of this clonotype. The junction had 4 bases not matched to a gene; V was cut back by 7 bases and J by 7 bases. This CDR3 spans 13 amino acids. The investigators amplified TCR beta CDR3 regions from RNA transcripts. First-round RT-PCR of the TCR CDR3 relied on the HTBI primer set. TCRdb re-analysed the multiplex PCR reads in MiXCR, keeping a single row per CDR3 protein. The sample comprises under 300,000 distinct CDR3 sequences, roughly 20% of which are singletons, and 64% rests with the top ten. Patients showing uncontrolled infection, other autoimmune disease, pregnancy or lactation were ineligible.

This receptor was identified in a man aged 30 to 45 with Graves' ophthalmopathy. V gene TRBV12-3 or TRBV12-4 combines with J gene TRBJ1-6, with 7 bases that match TRBD1. The sample taken for sequencing was blood. The CDR3 nucleotides read TGTGCCAGCACACCAGGGGGGAATTCACCCCTCCACTTT. It specifies CASTPGGNSPLHF.